This T cell receptor (beta chain) emerged from a study of T cell changes during pregnancy in multiple sclerosis. The table came from immunoSEQ multiplex PCR; TCRdb's copy has only in-frame clones and leaves some out. The sample yields about 79,000 clones, 93% seen once. This clone came up a few times. The CDR3 has 12 amino acids. Trimming removed 2 bases from V and 4 bases from J, with 5 bases in between. The germline V gene has CDR1 SNHLY and CDR2 FYNNEI. This TCR was recovered from a female donor in good health, enrolled as a control in a pregnancy study. The rearrangement uses TRBV2 and TRBJ1-2; D remains ambiguous. This material consisted of peripheral blood, taken in the second trimester of pregnancy. CDR3 residues: CASSETVYGYTF. The DNA for the CDR3 is TGTGCCAGCAGTGAAACAGTCTATGGCTACACCTTC.